The 10 T cell receptor beta chains below come from one sample, sequenced in a study of OX40 agonist ivuxolimab in advanced cancers. Produced via immunoSEQ multiplex PCR; TCRdb's table is partial and in-frame only. The table lists 70,000 to 95,000 clones, 84% of them singletons. Sequenced here: CD4+ or CD8+ T cells sorted from blood, sampled in a trial of the OX40 agonist ivuxolimab. The receptors were gathered from an adult with an advanced solid tumor such as melanoma, head and neck, liver or kidney cancer.

The chain is built from TRBV6-6 and TRBJ1-1, with D possibly matching TRBD1 (6 bases). Between the trimmed V and J ends, which lost 3 bases and 3 bases, there was a span of 11 bases. This CDR3 spans 14 amino acids. CDR1 MNHNY and CDR2 SVGAGI come from the germline V gene (reference sequence). CDR3 sequence (DNA): TGTGCCAGCAGTTATGCGGGGGGCTACACTGAAGCTTTCTTT. This encodes CASSYAGGYTEAFF.

The chain recombines TRBV11-2 with TRBJ2-5; D could derive from TRBD1 or TRBD2 (6 bases each). Germline assignment: CDR1 SGHAT and CDR2 FQNNGV. The CDR3 is made up of 14 amino acids. The V gene lost 3 bases and the J gene lost 4 bases, with 12 bases spanning the gap. CDR3 in amino acids: CASSFGGLGETQYF. For the CDR3, the DNA is TGTGCCAGCAGCTTTGGGGGGCTTGGAGAGACCCAGTACTTC.

This clone was observed a single time. The V gene is TRBV6-5, the J gene TRBJ2-2, with 7 bases lining up with TRBD1. The J segment lost 0 bases and the V segment lost 6 bases, leaving 4 bases of the junction unmatched. Germline assignment: CDR1 MNHEY and CDR2 SVGAGI. The CDR3 has 15 residues. In DNA, the CDR3 is TGTGCCAGCAGCTTTCAGGGGGCGAACACCGGGGAGCTGTTTTTT. Translated, it gives CASSFQGANTGELFF.

The chain carries TRBV7-3 and TRBJ1-1; perhaps TRBD1 as D (6 bases). V dropped 4 bases and J dropped 7 bases, with 10 bases sitting between them. The CDR3 contains 12 residues. Germline CDR1 reads SGHTA; CDR2 reads FQGTGA. The CDR3: CASSSGRGEAFF. The DNA of the CDR3 is TGTGCCAGCAGCTCAGGCAGGGGTGAAGCTTTCTTT.

As concerns this clone: A much more abundant neighbour one base away suggests this may be a read error. This chain connects TRBV11-2 to TRBJ1-1, with no clear D. The CDR3 contains 13 residues. Germline assignment: CDR1 SGHAT and CDR2 FQNNGV. Trimming left V 2 bases short and J 1 base short, with 5 bases between. For the CDR3, the DNA is TGTGCCAGCAGCTTACGGGGGAACACTGAAGCTTTCTTT. Its protein product is CASSLRGNTEAFF.

The J gene is TRBJ1-3, the V gene TRBV7-2; the D gene is possibly TRBD1 (5 bases). Trimming shortened V by 1 base and J by 2 bases, and 6 bases separated the two germline ends. This CDR3 has 14 amino acids. Germline values: CDR1 SGHTA, CDR2 FQGNSA. CDR3 amino acids: CASSLGGAGNTIYF. The CDR3 nucleotides read TGTGCCAGCAGCTTAGGGGGGGCTGGAAACACCATATATTTT. Variable domain in full (rest from reference TRBV7-2 and TRBJ1-3): GAGVSQSPSNKVTEKGKDVELRCDPISGHTALYWYRQSLGQGLEFLIYFQGNSAPDKSGLPSDRFSAERTGGSVSTLTIQRTQQEDSAVYLCASSLGGAGNTIYFGEGSWLTVV.

V gene TRBV7-9 combines with J gene TRBJ2-7; D is possibly TRBD2 (6 bases). CDR3 length equals 14 residues. Looked up from germline, CDR1 is SEHNR and CDR2 is FQNEAQ (reference sequence). Trimming removed 8 bases at V and 0 bases at J, with 14 bases between. This CDR3 is CASVSGVHSYEQYF. The CDR3 DNA reads as TGTGCCAGCGTCTCGGGGGTGCACTCCTACGAGCAGTACTTC.

The J gene is TRBJ1-4, the V gene TRBV5-5; no clear D. CDR1 and CDR2 (germline): SGHKS, YYEKEE (reference sequence). This CDR3 is 13 amino acids long. Trimming pared 4 bases from V and 4 bases from J, leaving 8 bases between. CDR3 region: CASSPRDNEKLFF. In DNA form, the CDR3 reads TGTGCCAGCAGCCCGCGGGATAATGAAAAACTGTTTTTT.

This clone was picked up a small number of times. The chain couples TRBV5-1 to TRBJ2-5; D is perhaps TRBD1 (6 bases). Germline values: CDR1 SGHRS, CDR2 YFSETQ. The CDR3 is 14 amino acids. V lost 7 bases and J lost 2, with 15 bases in between. The CDR3 sequence is CASRLGAVQETQYF. DNA of the CDR3: TGCGCCAGCCGACTGGGGGCGGTACAAGAGACCCAGTACTTC.

CDR3 in amino acids: CASSLVLTAEDTGELFF. The CDR3, as DNA: TGTGCCAGCAGCTTAGTACTAACAGCCGAAGACACCGGGGAGCTGTTTTTT. V gene TRBV7-9 combines with J gene TRBJ2-2, with D uncertain. V lost 1 base and J lost 3, with 15 bases in between. Germline lookup yields CDR1 SEHNR and CDR2 FQNEAQ (reference sequence). This CDR3 spans 17 amino acids.